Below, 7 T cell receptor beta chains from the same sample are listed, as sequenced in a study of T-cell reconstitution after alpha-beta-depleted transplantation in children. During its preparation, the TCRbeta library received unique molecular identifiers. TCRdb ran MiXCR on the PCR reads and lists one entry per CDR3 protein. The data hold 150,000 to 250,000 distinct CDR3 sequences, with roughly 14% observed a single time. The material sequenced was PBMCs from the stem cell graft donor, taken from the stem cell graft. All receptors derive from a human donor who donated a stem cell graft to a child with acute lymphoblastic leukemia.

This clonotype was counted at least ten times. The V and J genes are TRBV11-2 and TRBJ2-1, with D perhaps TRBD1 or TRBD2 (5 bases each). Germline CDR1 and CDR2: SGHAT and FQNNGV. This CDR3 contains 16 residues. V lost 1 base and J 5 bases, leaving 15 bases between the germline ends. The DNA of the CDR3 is TGTGCCAGCAGCTTAGTGTACAGGCTAGCCGACAATGAGCAGTTCTTC. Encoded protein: CASSLVYRLADNEQFF.

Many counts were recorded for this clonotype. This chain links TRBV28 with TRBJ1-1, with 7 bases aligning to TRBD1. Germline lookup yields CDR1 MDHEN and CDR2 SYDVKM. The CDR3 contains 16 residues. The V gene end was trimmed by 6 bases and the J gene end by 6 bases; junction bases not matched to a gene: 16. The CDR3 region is CASSPLRRQGEPEAFF. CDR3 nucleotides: TGTGCCAGCAGCCCTTTGAGGCGACAGGGAGAGCCTGAAGCTTTCTTT.

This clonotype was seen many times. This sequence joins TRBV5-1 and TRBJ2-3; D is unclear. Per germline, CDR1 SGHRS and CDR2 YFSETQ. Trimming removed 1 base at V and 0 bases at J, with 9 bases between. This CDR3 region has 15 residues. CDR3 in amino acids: CASSLKRRSTDTQYF. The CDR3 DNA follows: TGCGCCAGCAGCTTGAAAAGGCGGAGCACAGATACGCAGTATTTT.

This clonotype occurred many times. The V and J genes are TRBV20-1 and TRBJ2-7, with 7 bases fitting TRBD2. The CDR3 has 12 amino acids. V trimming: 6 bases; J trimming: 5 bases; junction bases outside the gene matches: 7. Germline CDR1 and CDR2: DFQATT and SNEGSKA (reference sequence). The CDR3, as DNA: TGCAGTGCCCCCCGCGGGAGTCACGAGCAGTACTTC. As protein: CSAPRGSHEQYF.

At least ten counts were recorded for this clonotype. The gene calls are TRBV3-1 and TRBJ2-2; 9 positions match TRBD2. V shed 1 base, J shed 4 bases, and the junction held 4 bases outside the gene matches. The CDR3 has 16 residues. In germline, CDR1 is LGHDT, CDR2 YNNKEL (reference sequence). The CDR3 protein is CASSQVAGVATGELFF. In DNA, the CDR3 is TGTGCCAGCAGCCAAGTAGCGGGAGTAGCCACCGGGGAGCTGTTTTTT.

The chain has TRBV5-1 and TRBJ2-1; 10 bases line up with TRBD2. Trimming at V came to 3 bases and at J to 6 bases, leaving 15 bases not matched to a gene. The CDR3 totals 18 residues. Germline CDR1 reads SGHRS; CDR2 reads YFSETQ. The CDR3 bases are TGCGCCAGCAGCTCAACCCTAGCGGGAGTAGTTTGGGGCAATGAGCAGTTCTTC. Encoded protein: CASSSTLAGVVWGNEQFF. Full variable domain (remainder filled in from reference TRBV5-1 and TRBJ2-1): KAGVTQTPRYLIKTRGQQVTLSCSPISGHRSVSWYQQTPGQGLQFLFEYFSETQRNKGNFPGRFSGRQFSNSRSEMNVSTLELGDSALYLCASSSTLAGVVWGNEQFFGPGTRLTVL.

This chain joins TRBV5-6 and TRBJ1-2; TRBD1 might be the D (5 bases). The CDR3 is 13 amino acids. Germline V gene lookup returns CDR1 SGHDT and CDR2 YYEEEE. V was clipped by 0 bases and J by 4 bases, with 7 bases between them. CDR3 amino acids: CASSLGQTYGYTF. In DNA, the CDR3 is TGTGCCAGCAGCTTGGGACAGACCTATGGCTACACCTTC.